The 30 T cell receptor beta chains presented below share a single source sample, sequenced in a study of human T cells and chemical hapten exposure. TCRdb reprocessed the RACE reads via MiXCR and lists one record per CDR3 protein. The sample comprises approximately 120,000 distinct CDR3 sequences, roughly 10% of which are singletons, and over 3% rests with the top ten. As for time point: patch test 2, 6 weeks after DPC sensitization. Indicated treatment: therapeutic diphenylcyclopropenone sensitization with weekly scalp DPC. The specimen comprised whole blood, sampled in connection with sensitization to the hapten diphenylcyclopropenone (DPC). The origin of the receptors is a woman in her thirties or forties with alopecia areata. Some clones in this sample may be carry-over from other donors' samples.

This clonotype was seen a few times. The chain is built from TRBV6-5 and TRBJ2-3; D tentatively fits TRBD1 or TRBD2 (5 bases each). V dropped 4 bases and J dropped 2 bases, with 16 bases sitting between them. Germline values: CDR1 MNHEY, CDR2 SVGAGI. The CDR3 has 16 amino acids. The CDR3 DNA is TGTGCCAGCAGTTCCCCCGCAGGGACCATCACAGATACGCAGTATTTT. This gives the protein CASSSPAGTITDTQYF.

The sample holds a few counts of this clonotype. The chain couples TRBV7-2 to TRBJ1-6; D gene unclear. The germline V gene has CDR1 SGHTA and CDR2 FQGNSA. The CDR3 is 13 residues long. The V end was cut by 4 bases, the J end by 7 bases, with 8 bases between. The CDR3 coding sequence is TGTGCCAGCAGCTACAACTGGAATTCACCCCTCCACTTT. Protein product: CASSYNWNSPLHF. Full variable domain (rest looked up from reference TRBV7-2 and TRBJ1-6): GAGVSQSPSNKVTEKGKDVELRCDPISGHTALYWYRQSLGQGLEFLIYFQGNSAPDKSGLPSDRFSAERTGGSVSTLTIQRTQQEDSAVYLCASSYNWNSPLHFGNGTRLTVT.

The chain couples TRBV21-1 to TRBJ2-3; the DNA was not used to check the table's D call, TRBD1. TRBV21-1 is designated a pseudogene. The CDR3 is 13 residues long. CDR3: CASTPGNRDTQYF. In DNA, the CDR3 is TGTGCCAGCACCCCGGGGAACAGGGATACGCAGTATTTT.

This clonotype showed up many times. The chain couples TRBV20-1 to TRBJ2-2; no firm D call. Trimming stripped 0 bases from V and 4 bases from J, with 3 bases between. The germline V gene encodes CDR1 DFQATT and CDR2 SNEGSKA (reference sequence). The CDR3 is 12 amino acids. The CDR3 sequence is CSARELTGELFF. CDR3 bases: TGCAGTGCTAGAGAGCTCACCGGGGAGCTGTTTTTT.

This clonotype was detected a few times. The chain recombines TRBV7-2 with TRBJ2-3, with D unclear. The length of the CDR3 is 13 residues. V was pared by 0 bases and J by 4 bases, with 5 bases between. Germline CDR1 is SGHTA and CDR2 is FQGNSA. The CDR3 region is CASSLAGSDTQYF. CDR3 nucleotides: TGTGCCAGCAGCTTAGCAGGGTCAGATACGCAGTATTTT.

CDR3 residues: CASSLAPGAVRAETQYF. The CDR3 coding sequence is TGCGCCAGCAGCTTGGCCCCGGGGGCCGTTCGCGCAGAGACCCAGTACTTC. This chain joins TRBV5-1 and TRBJ2-5, with D perhaps TRBD1 or TRBD2 (6 bases each). Per germline, CDR1 SGHRS and CDR2 YFSETQ. There are 17 residues in the CDR3. Trimming pared 0 bases from V and 4 bases from J, leaving 19 bases between.

This clonotype came up many times. The chain combines TRBV27 with TRBJ2-1; D may be TRBD1 or TRBD2 (6 bases each). V dropped 8 bases and J dropped 10 bases, with 15 bases sitting between them. Per germline, CDR1 MNHEY and CDR2 SMNVEV (reference sequence). The CDR3 runs to 12 residues. The chain's CDR3 is CASASDGGEQFF. CDR3 sequence (DNA): TGTGCCAGCGCCAGTGACGGGGGCGAGCAGTTCTTC.

This clonotype was observed a few times. The genes are TRBV18 and TRBJ1-5, with 7 bases lining up with TRBD1. Trimming took 2 bases from V and 5 from J; bases not matched to a gene: 3. Germline CDR1 KGHSH, CDR2 LQKENI. The CDR3 spans 14 residues. The CDR3 nucleotides read TGTGCCAGCTCACCAGGGACAGCTGATCAGCCCCAGCATTTT. Its protein is CASSPGTADQPQHF.

This clonotype occurred many times. DNA of the CDR3: TGTGCCAGCAGCCGGCTACAGGGAGACACTGAAGCTTTCTTT. Translated: CASSRLQGDTEAFF. The chain carries TRBV7-9 and TRBJ1-1, with D perhaps TRBD1 (6 bases). CDR1 is SEHNR, CDR2 FQNEAQ, per germline (reference sequence). V was cut by 5 bases and J by 3 bases, with 13 bases left in between. This CDR3 spans 14 amino acids.

The chain recombines TRBV10-3 with TRBJ2-2; the match to TRBD2 covers 7 bases. The CDR3 has 17 amino acids. The junction had 10 bases not matched to a gene; V was cut back by 4 bases and J by 2 bases. Germline V gene data show CDR1 as ENHRY and CDR2 as SYGVKD. CDR3 in amino acids: CAISARPGRENTGELFF. The CDR3 DNA follows: TGTGCCATCAGTGCCAGACCTGGGAGGGAAAACACCGGGGAGCTGTTTTTT.

The chain has TRBV7-9 and TRBJ1-4; the D is unclear. CDR1 and CDR2 from the germline V gene are SEHNR and FQNEAQ (reference sequence). This CDR3 is built from 15 residues. V was cut by 3 bases and J by 5 bases, with 13 bases left in between. The CDR3 region is CASSFQATFNEKLFF. CDR3 DNA: TGTGCCAGCAGCTTCCAGGCTACCTTCAATGAAAAACTGTTTTTT. The full variable domain, with the rest looked up from reference TRBV7-9 and TRBJ1-4, is DTGVSQNPRHKITKRGQNVTFRCDPISEHNRLYWYRQTLGQGPEFLTYFQNEAQLEKSRLLSDRFSAERPKGSFSTLEIQRTEQGDSAMYLCASSFQATFNEKLFFGSGTQLSVL.

The V and J genes are TRBV5-1 and TRBJ1-1, with a tentative D call TRBD1 (5 bases). Germline loops: CDR1 SGHRS, CDR2 YFSETQ. The CDR3 has 15 residues. The V end was cut by 6 bases, the J end by 0 bases, with 15 bases between. The CDR3 DNA is TGCGCCAGCAAACACCCGGGGGGGATGAACACTGAAGCTTTCTTT. Translating it yields CASKHPGGMNTEAFF.

This clonotype has more than one count but fewer than ten. The chain carries TRBV6-5 and TRBJ2-1; D might be TRBD2 (6 bases). V gave up 2 bases and J gave up 4 bases, with 12 bases separating them. Germline values: CDR1 MNHEY, CDR2 SVGAGI. The CDR3 contains 15 residues. In nucleotides, the CDR3 is TGTGCCAGCAGTTACGGGCAGGGAGGATACAATGAGCAGTTCTTC. Translation gives CASSYGQGGYNEQFF.

This clonotype came up a few times. V gene TRBV5-1 combines with J gene TRBJ2-3; D gene unclear. The V gene's germline CDR1 is SGHRS and CDR2 YFSETQ. Trimming stripped 0 bases from V and 7 bases from J, with 6 bases between. The CDR3 sequence is 12 residues long. The CDR3 protein is CASSLVGNTQYF. The CDR3, as DNA: TGCGCCAGCAGCTTGGTGGGGAATACGCAGTATTTT.

This clonotype showed up many times. The chain joins TRBV15 to TRBJ2-1; 12 bases fit TRBD2. The J segment lost 7 bases and the V segment lost 5 bases, leaving 6 bases of the junction unmatched. CDR1 and CDR2 from the germline V gene are LNHNV and YYDKDF (reference sequence). The CDR3 runs to 15 residues. The chain's CDR3 is CATSWRLAGANEQFF. Here the CDR3 DNA reads TGTGCCACCAGCTGGCGACTAGCGGGGGCTAATGAGCAGTTCTTC. Looking up the rest from reference TRBV15 and TRBJ2-1 gives the full variable domain: DAMVIQNPRYQVTQFGKPVTLSCSQTLNHNVMYWYQQKSSQAPKLLFHYYDKDFNNEADTPDNFQSRRPNTSFCFLDIRSPGLGDTAMYLCATSWRLAGANEQFFGPGTRLTVL.

This clonotype appeared many times. J is TRBJ1-1 and V is TRBV7-9; D is unresolved. This CDR3 has 15 amino acids. V was pared by 0 bases and J by 7 bases, with 15 bases between. Germline V CDR1 and CDR2: SEHNR, FQNEAQ (reference sequence). CDR3 loop: CASSLALRARGEAFF. In DNA form, the CDR3 reads TGTGCCAGCAGCTTAGCTTTGAGGGCCCGGGGTGAAGCTTTCTTT.

In this sample, this clonotype turned up many times. The V call is TRBV6-2 or TRBV6-3, the J call TRBJ1-1, with 8 bases that match TRBD1. This CDR3 is built from 13 residues. The ends lost 7 bases at V and 5 bases at J; junction bases unmatched: 6. Germline V gene lookup returns CDR1 MNHEY and CDR2 SVGEGT. The CDR3 is CASTGGWETEAFF. CDR3 nucleotide sequence: TGTGCCAGCACAGGGGGCTGGGAAACTGAAGCTTTCTTT.

This clonotype was picked up many times. The chain links TRBV7-6 to TRBJ2-4; D perhaps matches TRBD1 (7 bases). V lost 10 bases to trimming and J lost 0 bases, with 19 bases between them. The CDR3 has 16 amino acids. Germline loops: CDR1 SGHVS, CDR2 FNYEAQ. The DNA of the CDR3 is TGTGCCACAGGGGGGACCGAATCTTTAGCCAAAAACATTCAGTACTTC. Residues: CATGGTESLAKNIQYF.

The sample holds a few counts of this clonotype. The genes are TRBV5-4 and TRBJ2-3, with 12 bases fitting TRBD1. Trimming took 3 bases from V and 4 from J; bases not matched to a gene: 3. The germline CDR1 and CDR2 sequences are SGHNT and YYREEE (reference sequence). The CDR3 totals 15 residues. The DNA of the CDR3 is TGTGCCAGCAGCTACGGGACAGGGGGCGCAGATACGCAGTATTTT. Protein product: CASSYGTGGADTQYF.

The rearrangement joins TRBV15 to TRBJ1-1; unclear D gene. This CDR3 region has 12 residues. The germline CDR1 and CDR2 sequences are LNHNV and YYDKDF (reference sequence). V was clipped by 1 base and J by 4 bases, with 4 bases between them. This CDR3 is CATSRVTTEAFF. The DNA of the CDR3 is TGTGCCACCAGCAGAGTGACCACTGAAGCTTTCTTT.

V is TRBV18 and J is TRBJ2-1; D possibly matches TRBD1 or TRBD2 (5 bases each). V was clipped by 0 bases and J by 9 bases, with 15 bases between them. Looked up from germline, CDR1 is KGHSH and CDR2 is LQKENI. This CDR3 comprises 15 residues. CDR3 sequence (DNA): TGTGCCAGCTCACCACCATCTGGGGGTGGTTCTGAGCAGTTCTTC. Protein product: CASSPPSGGGSEQFF.

The sample holds many counts of this clonotype. The V gene is TRBV7-9, the J gene TRBJ2-1; D is uncertain. The germline gives CDR1 SEHNR, CDR2 FQNEAQ (reference sequence). The V end lost 5 bases, the J end lost 8 bases, and 10 bases lay between the germline ends. The CDR3 runs 12 residues. As DNA, the CDR3 is TGTGCCAGCAGCGATCTGATGGATGAGCAGTTCTTC. Translation: CASSDLMDEQFF.

This clonotype has ten or more counts. The gene calls are TRBV12-3 or TRBV12-4 and TRBJ1-2; TRBD1 matches 9 bases. The trim removed 3 bases at V and 8 bases at J, leaving 10 bases unmatched. CDR3 length equals 15 residues. CDR3 region: CASSLSAGTGQGYTF. The CDR3 nucleotides read TGTGCCAGCAGTTTGTCCGCCGGGACAGGGCAAGGCTACACCTTC.

At least ten counts were recorded for this clonotype. The chain couples TRBV7-2 to TRBJ2-5; no clear D. Germline loops: CDR1 SGHTA, CDR2 FQGNSA. V was clipped by 5 bases and J by 0 bases, with 1 base between them. CDR3 size: 11 residues. CDR3 in amino acids: CASSNQETQYF. The DNA of the CDR3 is TGTGCCAGCAGCAACCAAGAGACCCAGTACTTC.

V is TRBV7-9 and J is TRBJ1-2; D not certain. The germline CDR1 and CDR2 sequences are SEHNR and FQNEAQ (reference sequence). V was clipped by 2 bases and J by 6 bases, with 13 bases between them. This CDR3 comprises 14 residues. The CDR3 DNA sequence: TGTGCCAGCAGCTTACCCCAGGCCCCCGATGGCTACACCTTC. Translation: CASSLPQAPDGYTF.

There are many counts of this clonotype. The gene calls are TRBV6-5 and TRBJ1-6; TRBD1 might be the D (6 bases). V was cut by 5 bases and J by 10 bases, with 9 bases left in between. The CDR3 totals 12 residues. The germline V gene encodes CDR1 MNHEY and CDR2 SVGAGI. CDR3: CASSGGLSPLHF. CDR3 in DNA: TGTGCCAGCAGTGGGGGGCTATCACCCCTCCACTTT.

This clonotype came up a few times. The chain recombines TRBV20-1 with TRBJ2-1, with 11 bases fitting TRBD2. This CDR3 comprises 15 residues. V trimming: 2 bases; J trimming: 4 bases; junction bases outside the gene matches: 4. CDR1 is DFQATT and CDR2 is SNEGSKA in the germline V gene (reference sequence). The CDR3 is CSARPPSGGYNEQFF. Written as DNA, the CDR3 is TGCAGTGCTAGACCTCCTAGCGGGGGGTACAATGAGCAGTTCTTC.

This clonotype has just a few counts. The CDR3 here is CASSPGLAGGSYEQYF. CDR3 nucleotides: TGTGCCAGCAGCCCGGGACTAGCGGGGGGGAGCTACGAGCAGTACTTC. The V call is TRBV6-6, the J call TRBJ2-7; 16 nucleotides line up with TRBD2. CDR1 and CDR2 (germline): MNHNY, SVGAGI (reference sequence). The CDR3 sequence is 16 residues long. V trimming: 6 bases; J trimming: 3 bases; junction bases outside the gene matches: 5.

The V and J genes are TRBV10-3 and TRBJ1-5; D may be TRBD1 (6 bases). The CDR3 is 13 residues long. The germline CDR1 and CDR2 sequences are ENHRY and SYGVKD. With 4 bases removed from V and 7 bases from J, the gap between germline ends came to 11 bases. This CDR3 reads CAISGTELQPQHF. CDR3 in DNA: TGTGCCATCAGTGGGACAGAACTCCAGCCCCAGCATTTT.

This clonotype was seen repeatedly, ten times or more. The chain uses TRBV12-3 or TRBV12-4 and TRBJ1-2; 11 bases match TRBD1. The CDR3 length is 16 residues. The junction had 8 bases not matched to a gene; V was cut back by 2 bases and J by 6 bases. CDR3 nucleotide sequence: TGTGCCAGCAGTTTAATTTCGGGGACAGGGGGGAATGGCTACACCTTC. It specifies CASSLISGTGGNGYTF.